The entry below describes one TCR beta chain. What it binds is unknown. The PCR contained 60 Vbeta and 13 Jbeta primers. Only in-frame clones appear in the TCRdb table, and some are missing; sequencing was by immunoSEQ multiplex PCR. The table has 70,000 to 95,000 clones, just under 85% seen once. This specimen belongs to a study of cytomegalovirus exposure and HLA in healthy donors. For the study at large: Early released data had tens of millions of unique TCRs, all coming from HLA-typed donors.

Study observations and caveats: In vitro testing confirmed a few CMV-associated chains as specific for CMV antigens.

Germline loops: CDR1 SGHNT, CDR2 YYREEE (reference sequence). Trimming pared 0 bases from V and 2 bases from J, leaving 14 bases between. This CDR3 is built from 16 residues. The sample taken for sequencing was PBMCs. The source of this sequence is a woman younger than 35 in good health and CMV-seropositive. This sequence joins TRBV5-4 and TRBJ2-5; the D gene is possibly TRBD2 (6 bases). As DNA, the CDR3 is TGTGCCAGCAGCTTGGTGTCTACTAGCCCTCAAGAGACCCAGTACTTC. This codes for CASSLVSTSPQETQYF.